Following are 32 T cell receptor beta chains from one sample sequenced in a study of blood T cell repertoires in COVID-19. Profiled with immunoSEQ multiplex PCR; TCRdb holds only in-frame clones, not every one. The sample shows 150,000 to 200,000 clones, roughly 84% of them seen only once. Sequences were obtained from PBMCs or T cells enriched from blood (not recorded which). The receptors were sampled from a woman between 45 and 60 years old who had recovered from COVID-19.

The V call is TRBV5-8, the J call TRBJ1-5, with TRBD1 as a possible D gene (5 bases). CDR3 length equals 15 residues. Germline lookup yields CDR1 SGHTS and CDR2 YDEGEE. V lost 5 bases and J 7 bases, leaving 19 bases between the germline ends. Here the CDR3 DNA reads TGTGCCAGCAGTCTCCAGGGCAGGGTAGGCCAGCCCCAGCATTTT. It specifies CASSLQGRVGQPQHF.

A note on this clone: This may come from a read error, since a much larger clone is one base off. The rearrangement uses TRBV4-2 and TRBJ2-3; D gene unclear. V shed 4 bases and J shed 2 bases, with 7 bases lying between them. The CDR3 runs 13 residues. CDR1 and CDR2 (germline): LGHNA, YNFKEQ. CDR3 nucleotides: TGTGCCAGCAGCCGGCCAGACACAGATACGCAGTATTTT. This codes for CASSRPDTDTQYF.

This clone was detected once. The J gene is TRBJ2-1, the V gene TRBV11-2, with 9 bases matching TRBD1. The V gene's germline CDR1 is SGHAT and CDR2 FQNNGV. V dropped 4 bases and J dropped 0; count of bases not matched to a gene: 1. This CDR3 is 15 amino acids long. For the CDR3, the DNA is TGTGCCAGCAGCTGGGACAGGGACTCCTACAATGAGCAGTTCTTC. Amino acids: CASSWDRDSYNEQFF.

The chain uses TRBV28 and TRBJ2-7; maybe TRBD2 (7 bases). Trimming stripped 5 bases from V and 3 bases from J, with 17 bases between. CDR1 and CDR2 from the germline V gene are MDHEN and SYDVKM. This CDR3 has 15 residues. CDR3 residues: CASSGPSGGHYEQYF. CDR3 sequence (DNA): TGTGCCAGCAGTGGGCCGTCGGGGGGCCACTACGAGCAGTACTTC.

The V gene is TRBV20-1, the J gene TRBJ1-2; TRBD1 aligns across 7 bases. CDR1 is DFQATT, CDR2 SNEGSKA, per germline (reference sequence). CDR3 length equals 13 residues. Germline trimming cut 3 bases from V and 5 bases from J; bases unmatched to any gene: 6. The DNA for the CDR3 is TGCAGTGCTAGTTCGGACAGGATGTATGGCTACACCTTC. Translating gives CSASSDRMYGYTF.

The V gene is TRBV7-2, the J gene TRBJ2-1, with 8 bases identical to TRBD2. There are 15 residues in the CDR3. CDR1 SGHTA and CDR2 FQGNSA come from the germline V gene. V lost 5 bases to trimming and J lost 6 bases; unmatched junction nucleotides: 9. CDR3 sequence: CASSPVAGGLNEQFF. The CDR3 DNA is TGTGCCAGCAGCCCCGTGGCGGGGGGACTCAATGAGCAGTTCTTC.

CDR3 sequence reads: CASTPGGGYYGYTF. CDR3 coding DNA: TGTGCCAGCACCCCAGGGGGTGGGTACTATGGCTACACCTTC. V gene TRBV14 combines with J gene TRBJ1-2, with 7 bases lining up with TRBD1. CDR1 and CDR2 from the germline V gene are SGHDN and FVKESK. This CDR3 has 14 amino acids. With V trimmed by 7 bases and J by 3 bases, 8 bases remained unmatched.

The CDR3 DNA reads TGTGCCATCAGTCAGGACAGGGGCTCTGGAAACACCATATATTTT. This gives the protein CAISQDRGSGNTIYF. The rearrangement links TRBV10-3 to TRBJ1-3; 9 bases line up with TRBD1. Trimming removed 5 bases from V and 0 bases from J; junction bases left unmatched: 2. CDR1 and CDR2 from the germline V gene are ENHRY and SYGVKD. The CDR3 sequence is 15 residues long.

This rearrangement joins TRBV7-6 to TRBJ1-1; the match to TRBD1 covers 8 bases. The CDR3 has 16 residues. The germline CDR1 and CDR2 sequences are SGHVS and FNYEAQ. J gave up 3 bases and V 2 bases, and 8 bases lay outside the gene matches. CDR3 loop: CASSLPSGGADTEAFF. The CDR3 region has the DNA TGTGCCAGCAGCTTACCATCAGGGGGCGCGGACACTGAAGCTTTCTTT. Full variable domain (missing parts from reference TRBV7-6 and TRBJ1-1): GAGVSQSPRYKVTKRGQDVALRCDPISGHVSLYWYRQALGQGPEFLTYFNYEAQQDKSGLPNDRFSAERPEGSISTLTIQRTEQRDSAMYRCASSLPSGGADTEAFFGQGTRLTVV.

The chain recombines TRBV5-5 with TRBJ1-6, with D hard to call. Germline V gene sequence: CDR1 SGHKS, CDR2 YYEKEE (reference sequence). CDR3 length: 16 amino acids. Between the trimmed V and J ends, which lost 2 bases and 0 bases, there was a span of 9 bases. CDR3 loop: CASSFLASSYNSPLHF. As DNA, the CDR3 is TGTGCCAGCAGCTTTCTGGCAAGCTCCTATAATTCACCCCTCCACTTT.

This clone was seen only a few times. V usage is TRBV6-6 and J usage is TRBJ2-1; TRBD1 might be the D (5 bases). Germline lookup yields CDR1 MNHNY and CDR2 SVGAGI (reference sequence). This CDR3 has 11 amino acids. V lost 8 bases and J lost 7, with 9 bases in between. The CDR3 here is CASLTANEQFF. CDR3 nucleotide sequence: TGTGCCAGCCTGACAGCTAATGAGCAGTTCTTC.

The chain joins TRBV11-3 to TRBJ1-1; no clear D. This CDR3 has 17 residues. In germline, CDR1 is SGHNT, CDR2 YENEEA. V was pared by 0 bases and J by 8 bases, with 22 bases between. Here the CDR3 reads CASSLDRSKAPRLEAFF. In DNA form, the CDR3 reads TGTGCCAGCAGCTTAGATCGGAGTAAGGCCCCAAGATTGGAAGCTTTCTTT. Based on the CDR3 plus reference TRBV11-3 and TRBJ1-1, the full variable domain is EAGVVQSPRYKIIEKKQPVAFWCNPISGHNTLYWYLQNLGQGPELLIRYENEEAVDDSQLPKDRFSAERLKGVDSTLKIQPAELGDSAVYLCASSLDRSKAPRLEAFFGQGTRLTVV.

This chain uses TRBV5-1 with TRBJ1-3, with a weak D call TRBD1 (5 bases). The CDR3 consists of 16 residues. Per the germline V gene, CDR1 is SGHRS and CDR2 is YFSETQ. V was trimmed by 0 bases and J by 7 bases, leaving 17 bases between them. The chain's CDR3 is CASSLEGQGFGNTIYF. The CDR3 coding sequence is TGCGCCAGCAGCTTGGAAGGCCAGGGCTTCGGGAACACCATATATTTT.

This chain uses TRBV7-2 with TRBJ2-3, with 12 bases aligning to TRBD2. The CDR3 consists of 17 residues. The germline gives CDR1 SGHTA, CDR2 FQGNSA. V lost 2 bases to trimming and J lost 4 bases; unmatched junction nucleotides: 7. CDR3 region: CASSLLSSGRAPDTQYF. The CDR3 DNA reads as TGTGCCAGCAGCTTATTGTCTAGCGGGAGGGCCCCAGATACGCAGTATTTT.

V is TRBV28 and J is TRBJ1-5; 7 positions agree with TRBD1. With V trimmed by 6 bases and J by 7 bases, 12 bases remained unmatched. From germline, CDR1 is MDHEN and CDR2 SYDVKM. This CDR3 is built from 15 residues. The CDR3 nucleotides are TGTGCCAGCAGCCGGGGTGACAGGGTTGGGCAGCCCCAGCATTTT. It codes for CASSRGDRVGQPQHF.

The chain combines TRBV5-1 with TRBJ1-2; the match to TRBD1 covers 11 bases. The CDR3 loop spans 15 amino acids. J was trimmed by 10 bases and V by 0 bases; bases with no gene match: 8. Germline CDR1 SGHRS, CDR2 YFSETQ. DNA of the CDR3: TGCGCCAGCAGCTTGGCCTTGGACAGGGGGCAGGACTACACCTTC. It is translated as CASSLALDRGQDYTF.

The gene calls are TRBV6-5 and TRBJ2-3; 7 bases match TRBD2. CDR1 and CDR2 (germline): MNHEY, SVGAGI. The CDR3 loop spans 15 amino acids. Losses at the gene ends were 4 bases for V and 4 bases for J; bases not matched to a gene: 8. The CDR3 protein is CASSFVTSLADTQYF. The CDR3 DNA reads TGTGCCAGCAGTTTTGTGACTAGCCTTGCAGATACGCAGTATTTT.

This clone was seen a single time. V and J are TRBV6-5 and TRBJ1-4; D not resolved. CDR1 and CDR2 from the germline V gene are MNHEY and SVGAGI. V lost 2 bases and J lost 3, with 7 bases in between. The CDR3 has 14 amino acids. CDR3 sequence (DNA): TGTGCCAGCAGTTACGGGCTGCCTAATGAAAAACTGTTTTTT. It specifies CASSYGLPNEKLFF.

CDR3 in amino acids: CASSGVQGATEAFF. CDR3 in DNA: TGTGCCAGCAGCGGCGTACAGGGGGCGACTGAAGCTTTCTTT. The rearrangement uses TRBV6-5 and TRBJ1-1, with 9 bases aligning to TRBD1. The junction had 7 bases not matched to a gene; V was cut back by 6 bases and J by 5 bases. Germline V CDR1 and CDR2: MNHEY, SVGAGI. The CDR3 consists of 14 residues.

This clone occurred once. The V and J genes are TRBV6-5 and TRBJ1-1; D is unclear. The germline V gene has CDR1 MNHEY and CDR2 SVGAGI. Between the trimmed V and J ends, which lost 11 bases and 6 bases, there was a span of 16 bases. The CDR3 covers 12 residues. The CDR3 protein is CAATSGISEAFF. In DNA form, the CDR3 reads TGTGCCGCCACCTCCGGGATATCTGAAGCTTTCTTT.

V and J are TRBV7-2 and TRBJ2-7; no definite D call. Germline-derived CDR1 and CDR2 are SGHTA and FQGNSA. Trimming removed 3 bases at V and 3 bases at J, with 15 bases between. The CDR3 has 15 amino acids. The CDR3: CASSFKADSLYEQYF. In nucleotides, the CDR3 is TGTGCCAGCAGCTTTAAAGCAGACTCCCTCTACGAGCAGTACTTC.

V and J are TRBV14 and TRBJ2-3; a possible D gene is TRBD2 (5 bases). This CDR3 region has 14 residues. Trimming shortened V by 4 bases and J by 2 bases, and 10 bases separated the two germline ends. Germline CDR1 is SGHDN and CDR2 is FVKESK. CDR3 residues: CASSPGLSTDTQYF. Here the CDR3 DNA reads TGTGCCAGCAGCCCCGGACTGTCCACAGATACGCAGTATTTT.

The chain is built from TRBV7-8 and TRBJ2-1; D remains unclear. The CDR3 totals 14 residues. V dropped 4 bases and J dropped 0 bases, with 7 bases sitting between them. Germline loops: CDR1 SGHVS, CDR2 FQNEAQ. The CDR3 loop is CASSSRSSYNEQFF. The DNA for the CDR3 is TGTGCCAGCAGCTCTAGGAGCTCCTACAATGAGCAGTTCTTC.

The chain joins TRBV24-1 to TRBJ2-6; TRBD1 might be the D (5 bases). This CDR3 has 13 residues. Germline V CDR1 and CDR2: KGHDR, SFDVKD. For the CDR3, the DNA is TGTGCAATAAGCAGGGCTGGGGCCAACGTCCTGACTTTC. Translating it yields CAISRAGANVLTF.

The chain carries TRBV28 and TRBJ2-2, with D unclear. The germline CDR1 and CDR2 sequences are MDHEN and SYDVKM. V shed 2 bases and J shed 5 bases, with 3 bases lying between them. The CDR3 contains 12 residues. The CDR3 loop is CASSLRTGELFF. CDR3 nucleotide sequence: TGTGCCAGCAGTTTACGGACCGGGGAGCTGTTTTTT. The whole variable domain, remainder taken from reference TRBV28 and TRBJ2-2, is DVKVTQSSRYLVKRTGEKVFLECVQDMDHENMFWYRQDPGLGLRLIYFSYDVKMKEKGDIPEGYSVSREKKERFSLILESASTNQTSMYLCASSLRTGELFFGEGSRLTVL.

The V call is TRBV3-1 (or the pseudogene TRBV3-2), the J call TRBJ1-2; D is unresolved. The CDR3 length is 15 residues. The germline V and J ends were trimmed by 0 bases and 5 bases, with 13 bases remaining between them. The germline CDR1 and CDR2 sequences are LGHDT and YNNKEL (reference sequence). The CDR3 DNA reads as TGTGCCAGCAGCCAAGATCTGGGAGGGAGGTATGGCTACACCTTC. As protein: CASSQDLGGRYGYTF.

CDR3 in amino acids: CASSPAGETQYF. Here the CDR3 DNA reads TGTGCCAGCAGTCCAGCAGGGGAGACCCAGTACTTC. The chain employs TRBV12-3 or TRBV12-4 and TRBJ2-5; possible D gene TRBD1, 5 bases. The V and J ends lost 5 bases and 5 bases respectively, with 9 bases between them. The CDR3 sequence is 12 residues long.

This clone was seen a single time. The chain is built from TRBV10-2 and TRBJ1-4; 7 positions agree with TRBD1. The germline gives CDR1 WSHSY, CDR2 SAAADI. V shed 3 bases, J shed 4 bases, and the junction held 8 bases outside the gene matches. CDR3 size: 16 residues. The CDR3 nucleotides read TGCGCCAGCAGTGATAAGGACAGGACCTTTAATGAAAAACTGTTTTTT. It translates to CASSDKDRTFNEKLFF.

This clone was seen a handful of times. The chain uses TRBV2 and TRBJ1-2, with a weak D call TRBD1 (6 bases). Germline-derived CDR1 and CDR2 are SNHLY and FYNNEI. CDR3 length: 15 residues. V was pared by 7 bases and J by 2 bases, with 17 bases between. The CDR3 nucleotides are TGTGCCAGCACCCAGAGCGGGACACCGAACTATGGCTACACCTTC. It is translated as CASTQSGTPNYGYTF.

The chain carries TRBV4-3 and TRBJ1-5, with TRBD1 matching over 10 bases. In germline, CDR1 is LGHNA, CDR2 YSLEER. The ends lost 0 bases at V and 8 bases at J; junction bases unmatched: 13. The CDR3 is made up of 18 amino acids. The CDR3 here is CASSQDSSGTGVPKPQHF. CDR3 nucleotide sequence: TGCGCCAGCAGCCAAGACTCATCCGGGACAGGGGTTCCGAAGCCCCAGCATTTT.

The V and J genes are TRBV7-2 and TRBJ2-3; D is possibly TRBD2 (7 bases). The V and J ends lost 2 bases and 4 bases respectively, with 16 bases between them. Germline V gene data show CDR1 as SGHTA and CDR2 as FQGNSA. The CDR3 totals 16 residues. CDR3 sequence reads: CASSLYRAGASDTQYF. In DNA, the CDR3 is TGTGCCAGCAGCTTATATCGCGCGGGGGCCTCAGATACGCAGTATTTT.

The chain is built from TRBV19 and TRBJ1-2, with 8 bases matching TRBD1. The CDR3 covers 13 residues. The junction had 6 bases not matched to a gene; V was cut back by 5 bases and J by 7 bases. Germline V gene sequence: CDR1 LNHDA, CDR2 SQIVND (reference sequence). The CDR3 is CASSPDRVGGYTF. The CDR3 region has the DNA TGTGCCAGTAGTCCGGACAGGGTTGGTGGCTACACCTTC.